Each of the 2 T cell receptor beta chains below was sequenced from the same sample in a study of CD8+CD57+ T cells in acquired aplastic anemia. Previously, flow cytometry had revealed CD8+CD57+ cell expansion in the patients chosen for sequencing. TCR beta VDJ and CDR3 were profiled, and genomic DNA was the template. Each CDR3 protein gets one entry after TCRdb re-called the reads with MiXCR. The top ten clones hold under 1.5% of a sample with 310,000 or so distinct CDR3 sequences, about 50% of them seen once. The sample was sorted CD4+, CD8+, or CD8+CD57+ T cells (not recorded which) from PBMCs. The origin of the receptors is a human donor with aplastic anemia.

The chain uses TRBV24-1 and TRBJ2-1, with 7 bases identical to TRBD2. Germline CDR1 KGHDR, CDR2 SFDVKD. The J segment lost 5 bases and the V segment lost 9 bases, leaving 3 bases of the junction unmatched. The CDR3 loop spans 12 amino acids. The CDR3 sequence: CATRGGDNEQFF. The CDR3 nucleotides read TGTGCCACCCGGGGAGGGGACAATGAGCAGTTCTTC.

This clonotype appeared a few times. V gene TRBV7-9 combines with J gene TRBJ2-7; 7 positions match TRBD1. V dropped 8 bases and J dropped 1; count of bases not matched to a gene: 5. The CDR3 is 13 amino acids. Germline V gene sequence: CDR1 SEHNR, CDR2 FQNEAQ (reference sequence). The CDR3 DNA follows: TGTGCCAGCCTCCTGACAGGGTCCTACGAGCAGTACTTC. Amino acids: CASLLTGSYEQYF.